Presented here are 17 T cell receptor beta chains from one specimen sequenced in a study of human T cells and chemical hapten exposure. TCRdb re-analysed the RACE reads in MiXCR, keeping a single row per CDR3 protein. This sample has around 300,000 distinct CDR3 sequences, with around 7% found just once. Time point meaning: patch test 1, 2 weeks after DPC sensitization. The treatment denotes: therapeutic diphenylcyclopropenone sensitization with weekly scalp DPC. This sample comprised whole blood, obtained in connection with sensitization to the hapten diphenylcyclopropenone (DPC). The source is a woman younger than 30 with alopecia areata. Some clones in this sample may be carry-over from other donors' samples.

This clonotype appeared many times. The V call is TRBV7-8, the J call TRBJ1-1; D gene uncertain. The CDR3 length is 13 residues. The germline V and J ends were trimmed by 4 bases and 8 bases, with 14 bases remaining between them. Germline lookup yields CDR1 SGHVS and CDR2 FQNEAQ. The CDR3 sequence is CASSSPSLVEAFF. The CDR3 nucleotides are TGTGCCAGCAGCTCCCCTTCATTGGTGGAAGCTTTCTTT. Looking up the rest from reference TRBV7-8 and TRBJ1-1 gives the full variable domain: GAGVSQSPRYKVAKRGQDVALRCDPISGHVSLFWYQQALGQGPEFLTYFQNEAQLDKSGLPSDRFFAERPEGSVSTLKIQRTQQEDSAVYLCASSSPSLVEAFFGQGTRLTVV.

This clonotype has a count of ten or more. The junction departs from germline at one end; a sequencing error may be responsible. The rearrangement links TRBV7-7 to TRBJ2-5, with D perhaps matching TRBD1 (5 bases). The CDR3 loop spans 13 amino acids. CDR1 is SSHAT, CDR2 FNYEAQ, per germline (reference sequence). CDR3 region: CASSLQGLETQYF. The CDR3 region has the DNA TGTGCTAGCAGCTTGCAGGGTTTGGAGACCCAGTACTTC. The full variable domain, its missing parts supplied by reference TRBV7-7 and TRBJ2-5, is GAGVSQSPRYKVTKRGQDVTLRCDPISSHATLYWYQQALGQGPEFLTYFNYEAQPDKSGLPSDRFSAERPEGSISTLTIQRTEQRDSAMYRCASSLQGLETQYFGPGTRLLVL.

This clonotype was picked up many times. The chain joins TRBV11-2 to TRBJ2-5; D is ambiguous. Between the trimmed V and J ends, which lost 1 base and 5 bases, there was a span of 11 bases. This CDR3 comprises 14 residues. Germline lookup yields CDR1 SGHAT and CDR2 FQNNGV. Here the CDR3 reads CASSLALGYETQYF. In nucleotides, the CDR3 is TGTGCCAGCAGCTTAGCTTTAGGGTATGAGACCCAGTACTTC.

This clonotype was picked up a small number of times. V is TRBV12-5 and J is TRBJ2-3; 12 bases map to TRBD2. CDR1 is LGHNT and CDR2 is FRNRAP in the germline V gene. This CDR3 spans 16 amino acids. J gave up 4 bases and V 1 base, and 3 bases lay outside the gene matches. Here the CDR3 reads CASGLAASGGADTQYF. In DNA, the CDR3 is TGTGCTAGTGGTTTGGCGGCTAGCGGGGGGGCAGATACGCAGTATTTT.

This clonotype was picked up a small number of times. Written as DNA, the CDR3 is TGTGCCAGCAGGCTGGAAGGGGGGCTTATAAGTGGCTACACCTTC. It is translated as CASRLEGGLISGYTF. The gene calls are TRBV2 and TRBJ1-2, with D maybe TRBD1 (6 bases). This CDR3 region has 15 residues. The germline gives CDR1 SNHLY, CDR2 FYNNEI. V gave up 6 bases and J gave up 7 bases, with 21 bases separating them.

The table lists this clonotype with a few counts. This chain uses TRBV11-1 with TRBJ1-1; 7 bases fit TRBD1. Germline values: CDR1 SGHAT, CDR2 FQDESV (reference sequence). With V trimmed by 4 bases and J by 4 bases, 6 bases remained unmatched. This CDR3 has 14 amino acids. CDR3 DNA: TGTGCCAGCAGCTCTGACAGGGCCAGCACTGAAGCTTTCTTT. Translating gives CASSSDRASTEAFF. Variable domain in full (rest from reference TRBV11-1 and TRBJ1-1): EAEVAQSPRYKITEKSQAVAFWCDPISGHATLYWYRQILGQGPELLVQFQDESVVDDSQLPKDRFSAERLKGVDSTLKIQPAELGDSAMYLCASSSDRASTEAFFGQGTRLTVV.

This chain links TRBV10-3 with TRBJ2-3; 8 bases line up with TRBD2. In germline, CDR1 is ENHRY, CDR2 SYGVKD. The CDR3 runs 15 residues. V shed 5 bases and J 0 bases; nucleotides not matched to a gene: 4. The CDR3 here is CAISMTSASTDTQYF. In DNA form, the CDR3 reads TGTGCCATCAGTATGACTAGCGCCAGCACAGATACGCAGTATTTT.

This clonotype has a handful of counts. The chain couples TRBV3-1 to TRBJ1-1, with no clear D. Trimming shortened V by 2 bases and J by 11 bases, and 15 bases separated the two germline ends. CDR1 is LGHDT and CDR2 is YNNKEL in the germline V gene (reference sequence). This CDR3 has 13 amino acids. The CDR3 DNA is TGTGCCAGCAGCCAAAGACTGATCTCCGTGGCTTTCTTT. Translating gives CASSQRLISVAFF. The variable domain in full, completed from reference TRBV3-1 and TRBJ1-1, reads DTAVSQTPKYLVTQMGNDKSIKCEQNLGHDTMYWYKQDSKKFLKIMFSYNNKELIINETVPNRFSPKSPDKAHLNLHINSLELGDSAVYFCASSQRLISVAFFGQGTRLTVV.

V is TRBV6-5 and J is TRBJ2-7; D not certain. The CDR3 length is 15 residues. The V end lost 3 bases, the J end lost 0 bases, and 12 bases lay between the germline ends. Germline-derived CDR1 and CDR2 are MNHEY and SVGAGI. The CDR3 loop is CASSYLDGSSYEQYF. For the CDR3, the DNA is TGTGCCAGCAGTTATTTGGACGGAAGCTCCTACGAGCAGTACTTC.

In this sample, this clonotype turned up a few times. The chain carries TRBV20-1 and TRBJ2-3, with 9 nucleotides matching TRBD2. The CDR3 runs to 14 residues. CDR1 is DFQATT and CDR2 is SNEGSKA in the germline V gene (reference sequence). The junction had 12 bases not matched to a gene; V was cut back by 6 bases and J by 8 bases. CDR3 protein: CSAVIAGARSTQYF. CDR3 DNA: TGCAGTGCGGTTATAGCGGGGGCGAGGTCTACGCAGTATTTT.

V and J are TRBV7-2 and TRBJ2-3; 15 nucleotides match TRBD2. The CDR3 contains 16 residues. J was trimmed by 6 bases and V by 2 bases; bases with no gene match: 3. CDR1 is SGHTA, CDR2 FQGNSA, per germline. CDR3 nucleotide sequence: TGTGCCAGCAGCTTAATGGGACTAGCGGGGGGCGATACGCAGTATTTT. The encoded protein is CASSLMGLAGGDTQYF.

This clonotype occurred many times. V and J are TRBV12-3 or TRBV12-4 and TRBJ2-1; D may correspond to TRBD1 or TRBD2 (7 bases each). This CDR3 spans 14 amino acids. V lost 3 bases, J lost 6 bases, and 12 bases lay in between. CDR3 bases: TGTGCCAGCAGTTTGTCCAGGGGGGGCAATGAGCAGTTCTTC. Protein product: CASSLSRGGNEQFF.

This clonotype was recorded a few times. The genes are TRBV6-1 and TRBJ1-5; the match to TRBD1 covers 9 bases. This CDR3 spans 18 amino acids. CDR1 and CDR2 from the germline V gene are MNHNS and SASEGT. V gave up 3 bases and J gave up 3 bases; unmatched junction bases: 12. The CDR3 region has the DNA TGTGCCAGCAGTGAGCGTATAGGGGGACAGGGATACAATCAGCCCCAGCATTTT. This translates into CASSERIGGQGYNQPQHF.

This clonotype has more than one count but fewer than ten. As DNA, the CDR3 is TGTGCCAGCAGTTTCGTGCAGGGTACCTATGGCTACACCTTC. Protein product: CASSFVQGTYGYTF. V and J are TRBV12-3 or TRBV12-4 and TRBJ1-2; D perhaps matches TRBD1 (5 bases). The CDR3 extends over 14 amino acids. V was trimmed by 3 bases and J by 4 bases, leaving 12 bases between them.

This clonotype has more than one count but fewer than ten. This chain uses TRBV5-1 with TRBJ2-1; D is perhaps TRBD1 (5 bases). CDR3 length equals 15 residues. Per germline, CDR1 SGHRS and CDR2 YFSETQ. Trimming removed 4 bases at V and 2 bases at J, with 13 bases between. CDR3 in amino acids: CASSAYVGPYNEQFF. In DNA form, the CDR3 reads TGCGCCAGCAGCGCCTATGTGGGGCCCTACAATGAGCAGTTCTTC.

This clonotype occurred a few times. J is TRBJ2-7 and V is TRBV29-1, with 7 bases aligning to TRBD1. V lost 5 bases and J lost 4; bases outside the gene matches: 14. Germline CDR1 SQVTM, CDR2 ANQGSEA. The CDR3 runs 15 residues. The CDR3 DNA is TGCAGCGTTCGAAAAGGGACAGAGGTCCGTTACGAGCAGTACTTC. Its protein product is CSVRKGTEVRYEQYF.

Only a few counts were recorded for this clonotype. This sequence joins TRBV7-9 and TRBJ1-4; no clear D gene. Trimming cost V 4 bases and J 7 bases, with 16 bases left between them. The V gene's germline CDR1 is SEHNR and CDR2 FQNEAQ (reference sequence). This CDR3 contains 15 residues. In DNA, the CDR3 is TGTGCCAGCAGCTCGATGACTGAGAGGAGTGAAAAACTGTTTTTT. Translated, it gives CASSSMTERSEKLFF.